This T cell receptor beta chain emerged from a study of shared clonotypes between healthy human individuals. Study-wide results and limits: Owing to a small donor count, the genetic and exposure-history diversity represented was limited. Only blood underwent sampling, and tissue repertoires likely differ. Relative to their counterparts shared across all four donors, non-shared clonotypes exhibited diminished generation probabilities.

The naive CD8 subset, CD45RO-negative cells positively selected for CCR7, excluded terminally differentiated effector memory CD45RA+ cells. Adult Caucasians living in Nashville, Tennessee made up all of the donors. Germline V gene sequence: CDR1 MNHEY, CDR2 SMNVEV (reference sequence). This CDR3 has 14 residues. The V end was cut by 6 bases, the J end by 4 bases, with 15 bases between. A note on this clone: What it recognizes is unknown.

Generated by immunoSEQ multiplex PCR, the TCRdb table keeps only in-frame clones and is missing some. The table has nearly 2 million clones, 85% to 95% seen once. The sequenced material came from naive CD8+ T cells sorted from blood. The source is a young man in good health. V is TRBV27 and J is TRBJ1-1, with D maybe TRBD1 (5 bases). The CDR3 loop reads CASSPGAQGTEAFF. The CDR3, as DNA: TGTGCCAGCAGCCCGGGCGCCCAGGGCACTGAAGCTTTCTTT.